Listed below are T cell receptor beta chains from one sample, sequenced in a study of cytomegalovirus exposure and HLA in healthy donors. The table came from immunoSEQ multiplex PCR; TCRdb's copy has only in-frame clones and leaves some out. The table has around 160,000 clones, approximately 78% seen once; the top ten hold approximately 1.5%. Sequences were obtained from PBMCs. These receptors came from a male donor in good health and CMV-seronegative. CDR3s include the opening cysteine and the closing phenylalanine or tryptophan. D genes are given only for firm matches. Expanded clones are given a class, and other clones once, few, many or no size at all.

j_call clone_size d_call v_call cdr3_nt cdr3_aa
TRBJ2-1 . TRBD2 TRBV2 TGTGCCAGCAGTGTAGCGGGAGGTTACAATGAGCAGTTCTTC CASSVAGGYNEQFF
TRBJ1-5 . . TRBV28 TGTGCCAGCAGTCCCTCGTTTAGCAATCAGCCCCAGCATTTT CASSPSFSNQPQHF
TRBJ2-7 . . TRBV4-3 TGCGCCAGCAGCCAAGAAACAGGGCCCTACTACGAGCAGTACTTC CASSQETGPYYEQYF
TRBJ1-3 . TRBD1 TRBV19 TGTGCCAGTATTAACAGGGGGCTCGGAAACACCATATATTTT CASINRGLGNTIYF
TRBJ1-1 . TRBD1 TRBV4-3 TGCGCCAGCAGCCCAGGACAGGGGGGGAACACTGAAGCTTTCTTT CASSPGQGGNTEAFF
TRBJ1-1 once . TRBV6-5 TGTGCCAGCAGCCACTGGGGGGGGGATGAAGCTTTCTTT CASSHWGGDEAFF
TRBJ1-2 . TRBD1 TRBV30 TGTGCCTGGAGTTTTCAGGGACAGGGTTCTGGCTACACCTTC CAWSFQGQGSGYTF
TRBJ1-1 . . TRBV30 TGTGCCTGGAGCCAGTTGAACACTGAAGCTTTCTTT CAWSQLNTEAFF
TRBJ2-2 . . TRBV2 TGTGCCAGAAGATCAGGGGATCTGAACACCGGGGAGCTGTTTTTT CARRSGDLNTGELFF
TRBJ1-3 . . TRBV28 TGTGCCAGCAGTTTCGGGGGGCCAGGAAACACCATATATTTT CASSFGGPGNTIYF
TRBJ1-1 few TRBD1 TRBV6-5 TGTGCCAGCAGTGCCCGGACAGGGAACACTGAAGCTTTCTTT CASSARTGNTEAFF
TRBJ2-7 . TRBD2 TRBV7-8 TGTGCCAGCAGCTTAGCGGGAGGGCCCTCCTACGAGCAGTACTTC CASSLAGGPSYEQYF
TRBJ2-5 . TRBD2 TRBV19 TGTGCCAGTAGCGGACTAGCGGAACAAGAGACCCAGTACTTC CASSGLAEQETQYF
TRBJ2-7 . . TRBV9 TGTGCCAGCAGCGTAGGTTCTAACTCCTACGAGCAGTACTTC CASSVGSNSYEQYF
TRBJ2-7 . TRBD2 TRBV7-9 TGTGCCAGCAGCCCCGGACTAGCGGGAGGTTACGAGCAGTACTTC CASSPGLAGGYEQYF
TRBJ2-3 . TRBD2 TRBV4-3 TGCGCCAGCAGCCAAGCAGCCGGGACTAGATACACAGATACGCAGTATTTT CASSQAAGTRYTDTQYF
TRBJ2-1 . TRBD2 TRBV7-9 TGTGCCAGCAGCTTAGAGGCGGGAGTATACAATGAGCAGTTCTTC CASSLEAGVYNEQFF
TRBJ2-1 . TRBD2 TRBV6-1 TGTGCCAGCAGGAGGGGCTGGGCGGGGGGGAATGAGCAGTTCTTC CASRRGWAGGNEQFF
TRBJ2-5 . TRBD1 TRBV15 TGTGCCACCAGCAGAGTGACAGGGGGAGAGACCCAGTACTTC CATSRVTGGETQYF
TRBJ2-2 . . TRBV7-3 TGTGCCAGCAGCTTACCTAGCCGGGCCGGGGAGCTGTTTTTT CASSLPSRAGELFF
TRBJ2-2 . TRBD2 TRBV4-3 TGCGCCAGCAGCCAAGATTTGCCCTTAGCGGGAGGGGTGGGGGAGCTGTTTTTT CASSQDLPLAGGVGELFF
TRBJ1-1 . . TRBV5-4 TGTGCCAGCAGCTTGGACAGAAACACTGAAGCTTTCTTT CASSLDRNTEAFF
TRBJ1-4 . TRBD1 TRBV19 TGTGCCAGTAGAGCCCACAGGGGGCTGTTGGAAAAACTGTTTTTT CASRAHRGLLEKLFF
TRBJ2-7 . TRBD1 TRBV6-6 TGTGCCAGCAGTCCCGCGGGGACAGGGTGGCAGTACTTC CASSPAGTGWQYF
TRBJ1-1 . TRBD1 TRBV2 TGTGCCAGCAGGTCAACAGGGGAGGTGGGCACTGAAGCTTTCTTT CASRSTGEVGTEAFF
TRBJ2-3 . TRBD2 TRBV4-2 TGTGCCAGCAGCCAAGAGACTAGCGGGAGCCCAGATACGCAGTATTTT CASSQETSGSPDTQYF
TRBJ2-7 few . TRBV18 TGTGCCAGCTCAACAGACAGCTCCTACGAGCAGTACTTC CASSTDSSYEQYF
TRBJ2-7 . . TRBV28 TGTGCCAGCGGAAACTCGGGGGGACACCCCTTAGAGCAGTACTTC CASGNSGGHPLEQYF
TRBJ1-4 few . TRBV6-1 TGTGCCAGCAGTTTAGAGCGACAGTCAAATGAAAAACTGTTTTTT CASSLERQSNEKLFF
TRBJ1-1 once TRBD1 TRBV25-1 TGTGCCACCGCCCCCCGGGACAGGGATGTGACTGAAGCTTTCTTT CATAPRDRDVTEAFF
TRBJ2-5 . . TRBV2 TGTGCCAGCAGTGTTGACAACCAAGAGACCCAGTACTTC CASSVDNQETQYF
TRBJ2-5 . TRBD2 TRBV11-2 TGTGCCAGCAGCTTAGATAATAGGCTAGCGGGATACGAGACCCAGTACTTC CASSLDNRLAGYETQYF
TRBJ2-4 . TRBD2 TRBV29-1 TGCAGCGTTGTTTTCGCAGGGAGGGCTGGGGACATTCAGTACTTC CSVVFAGRAGDIQYF
TRBJ1-2 few TRBD1 TRBV19 TGTGCCAGTTGGACAGGGGGCGTACCCGGCTACACCTTC CASWTGGVPGYTF
TRBJ2-7 . . TRBV29-1 TGCAGCGTTGAACACAGGCTACATTACGAGCAGTACTTC CSVEHRLHYEQYF
TRBJ1-2 . . TRBV11-2 TGTGCCAGCAGCTTAGATAGGGGGAGCTATGGCTACACCTTC CASSLDRGSYGYTF
TRBJ2-1 few TRBD2 TRBV5-6 TGTGCCAGCAGCTTGTTTCGCTCCGGGACTAATTTTTGGCAGTTCTTC CASSLFRSGTNFWQFF
TRBJ2-2 . TRBD1 TRBV18 TGTGCCAGCTCACCGACCGGGACAGGGGGATCCGGGGAGCTGTTTTTT CASSPTGTGGSGELFF
TRBJ1-1 . TRBD1 TRBV6-5 TGTGCCAGCAGTTATGGGACAGGGAGCACTGAAGCTTTCTTT CASSYGTGSTEAFF
TRBJ1-5 . . TRBV4-3 TGCGCCAGCAGCCAAGATCGAGGGAATTACAATCAGCCCCAGCATTTT CASSQDRGNYNQPQHF